This T cell receptor (beta chain) comes out of a study of T-cell reconstitution after alpha-beta-depleted transplantation in children. There are 14 residues in the CDR3. V was trimmed by 0 bases and J by 9 bases, leaving 12 bases between them. Germline V CDR1 and CDR2: LGHNA, YSLEER. As it was prepared, the TCRbeta library received unique molecular identifiers. In TCRdb, the PCR reads were re-called with MiXCR into one record per CDR3 protein. There are fewer than 550,000 distinct CDR3 sequences in the sample; roughly a tenth occur only once, and 4.5% to 6% lies in the top ten. This clonotype has only a few counts.

This TCR came from a human donor who donated a stem cell graft to a child with acute myeloid leukemia. The chain recombines TRBV4-3 with TRBJ2-1, with D uncertain. Sample: PBMCs from the stem cell graft donor, taken from the stem cell graft. CDR3 coding DNA: TGCGCCAGCAGCCAAGATCTAGGTGGCGCTGAGCAGTTCTTC. Amino acid sequence: CASSQDLGGAEQFF.